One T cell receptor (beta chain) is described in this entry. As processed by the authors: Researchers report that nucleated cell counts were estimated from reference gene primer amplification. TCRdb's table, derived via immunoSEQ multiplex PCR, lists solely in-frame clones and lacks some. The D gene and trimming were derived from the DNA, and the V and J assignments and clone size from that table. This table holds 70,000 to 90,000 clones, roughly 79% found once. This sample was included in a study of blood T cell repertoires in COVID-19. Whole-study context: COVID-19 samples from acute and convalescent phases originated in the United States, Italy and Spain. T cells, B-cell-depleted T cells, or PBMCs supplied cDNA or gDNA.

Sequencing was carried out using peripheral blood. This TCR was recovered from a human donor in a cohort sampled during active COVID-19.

The CDR3 loop reads CASRTGGYEQYF. The CDR3 nucleotides read TGTGCCAGTAGGACAGGGGGGTACGAGCAGTACTTC. This chain connects TRBV6-5 to TRBJ2-7, with 10 bases fitting TRBD1. From germline, CDR1 is MNHEY and CDR2 SVGAGI. Trimming removed 9 bases from V and 4 bases from J; junction bases left unmatched: 3. This CDR3 contains 12 residues.